This T cell receptor beta chain is drawn from a study of ipilimumab plus nivolumab after autologous stem cell transplantation. Clones were read by immunoSEQ multiplex PCR, and TCRdb kept only the in-frame ones, dropping some. Among some 16,000 clones, roughly four fifths were seen once, and the ten largest hold approximately 20%. V lost 3 bases, J lost 4 bases, and 9 bases stayed unmatched. The CDR3 totals 17 residues. Germline CDR1 and CDR2: MGHRA and YSYEKL. The material was PBMCs, obtained in a trial of ipilimumab plus nivolumab as post-transplant consolidation. The clonotype comes from a male donor with diffuse large B-cell lymphoma. The genes are TRBV4-1 and TRBJ2-1; 10 nucleotides agree with TRBD2. The DNA for the CDR3 is TGCGCCAGCAGCCAGCCCCAGGGACTAGCGCATTACAATGAGCAGTTCTTC. This gives the protein CASSQPQGLAHYNEQFF.